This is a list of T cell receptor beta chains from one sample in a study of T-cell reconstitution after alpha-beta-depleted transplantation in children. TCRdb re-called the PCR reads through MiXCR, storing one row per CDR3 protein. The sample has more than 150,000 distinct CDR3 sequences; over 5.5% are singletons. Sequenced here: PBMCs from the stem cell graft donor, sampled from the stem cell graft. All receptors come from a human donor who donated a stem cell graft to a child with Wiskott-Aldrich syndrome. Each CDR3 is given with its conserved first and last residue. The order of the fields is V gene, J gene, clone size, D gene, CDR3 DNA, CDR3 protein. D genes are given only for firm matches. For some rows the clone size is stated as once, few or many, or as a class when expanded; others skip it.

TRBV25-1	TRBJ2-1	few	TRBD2	TGTGCCAGCAGTCTGAATCTAGCGGGAGAGTTAAATGAGCAGTTCTTC	CASSLNLAGELNEQFF
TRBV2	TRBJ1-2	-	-	TGTGCCTTCTGTTTAAGACCTAGACTCATTACGGCTAACTATGGCTACACCTTC	CAFCLRPRLITANYGYTF
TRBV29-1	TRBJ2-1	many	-	TGCAGCGTTGTCAAAGGGGCCAACAACTACAATGAGCAGTTCTTC	CSVVKGANNYNEQFF
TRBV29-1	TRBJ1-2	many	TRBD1	TGCAGCGTAGGAAAGGGACAGGAGGGTGGCTACACCTTC	CSVGKGQEGGYTF
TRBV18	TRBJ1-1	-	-	TGTGCCAGCTCACCTAGACAGTTGAACACTGAAGCTTTCTTT	CASSPRQLNTEAFF
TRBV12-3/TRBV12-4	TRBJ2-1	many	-	TGTGCCAGCAGCCTAAACTCTGAGCAGTTCTTC	CASSLNSEQFF
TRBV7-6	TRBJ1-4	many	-	TGTGCCAGCAGCTTAGCGTATCCACCTAATGAAAAACTGTTTTTT	CASSLAYPPNEKLFF
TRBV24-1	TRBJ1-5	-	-	TGTGCCACCAGTGATCCGACAGGTAGCAATCAGCCCCAGCATTTT	CATSDPTGSNQPQHF
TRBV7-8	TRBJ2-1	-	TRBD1	TGTGCCAGCAGCCTACAGGGGGCTGGTGAGCAGTTCTTC	CASSLQGAGEQFF
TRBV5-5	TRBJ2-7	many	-	TGTGCCAGCAGCTTGCGGCTGGCCTCCTACGAGCAGTACTTC	CASSLRLASYEQYF
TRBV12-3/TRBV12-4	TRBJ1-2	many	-	TGTGCCAGCAGTTTTATCCGGAACTATGGCTACACCTTC	CASSFIRNYGYTF
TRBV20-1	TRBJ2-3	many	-	TGCAGTGCTTGGGTTTCCACAGATACGCAGTATTTT	CSAWVSTDTQYF
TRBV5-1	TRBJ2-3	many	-	TGCGCCAGCAGCTTAAGTCCGTTCTCGGCAGATACGCAGTATTTT	CASSLSPFSADTQYF
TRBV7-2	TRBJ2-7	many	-	TGTGCCAGCAGCTTAACTACGAGGCCCTACGAGCAGTACTTC	CASSLTTRPYEQYF
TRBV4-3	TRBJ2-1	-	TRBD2	TGCGCCAGCAGCCAAGATCGAGGACTAGCGGGCAATGAGCAGTTCTTC	CASSQDRGLAGNEQFF
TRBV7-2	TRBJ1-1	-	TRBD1	TGTGCCAGCAGCCCCGACAGGGTAATGAACACTGAAGCTTTCTTT	CASSPDRVMNTEAFF
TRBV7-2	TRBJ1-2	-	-	TGTGCCAGCAGCTTAGATGGGACTAACTATGGCTACACCTTC	CASSLDGTNYGYTF
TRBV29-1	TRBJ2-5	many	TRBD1	TGCAGCGCTGTACTGAGACAGGGGCCAGAGACCCAGTACTTC	CSAVLRQGPETQYF
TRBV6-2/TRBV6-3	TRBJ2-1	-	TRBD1	TGTGCCAGCAACCCGACAGGGGGCCCCTCCTACAATGAGCAGTTCTTC	CASNPTGGPSYNEQFF
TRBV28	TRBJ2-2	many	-	TGTGCCAGCAGTTTGAGAATCACCGGGGAGCTGTTTTTT	CASSLRITGELFF
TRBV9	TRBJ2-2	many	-	TGTGCCAGCAGCGTAGGATCGTGGGGGGAGGACGGGGAGCTGTTTTTT	CASSVGSWGEDGELFF
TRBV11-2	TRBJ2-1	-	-	TGTGCCAGCAGCTTTAGAGGGAAGGGGTTAGGAAATGAGCAGTTCTTC	CASSFRGKGLGNEQFF
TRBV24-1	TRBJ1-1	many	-	TGTGCCACCAGTGACCCTAACAGTAATGAAGCTTTCTTT	CATSDPNSNEAFF
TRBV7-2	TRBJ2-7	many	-	TGTGCCAGCAGCTTAGTCCCGGGTTCACGGGATTACGAGCAGTACTTC	CASSLVPGSRDYEQYF
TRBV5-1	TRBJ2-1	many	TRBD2	TGCGCCAGCAGCAGGGGACTAGCGGGAGTGAACACACTGAGGGATGAGCAGTTCTTC	CASSRGLAGVNTLRDEQFF
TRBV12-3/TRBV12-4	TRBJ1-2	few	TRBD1	TGTGCCAGCAGTCGGGACAGGGGGGTGTTGGATGGCTACACCTTC	CASSRDRGVLDGYTF
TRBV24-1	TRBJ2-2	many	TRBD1	TGTGCCACCAGTGGCCGAGACAGGGGCCGATACACCGGGGAGCTGTTTTTT	CATSGRDRGRYTGELFF
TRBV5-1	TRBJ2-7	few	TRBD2	TGCGCCAGCAGCTTGGAGGCTAGCGGGAGCTGGGACGAGCAGTACTTC	CASSLEASGSWDEQYF
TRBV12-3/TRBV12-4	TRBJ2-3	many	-	TGTGCCAGCACCTTGGACGGATACCGCACAGATACGCAGTATTTT	CASTLDGYRTDTQYF
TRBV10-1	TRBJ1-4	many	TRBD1	TGCGCCAGCAGTGGGGGACAGGACGAAAAACTGTTTTTT	CASSGGQDEKLFF
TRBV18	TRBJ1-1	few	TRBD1	TGTGCCAGCTCGCGATCCGGGACAGCGAACACTGAAGCTTTCTTT	CASSRSGTANTEAFF
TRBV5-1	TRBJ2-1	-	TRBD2	TGCGCCAGCAGCTTGGGGGGGCGGGCTAGCGGGAGCAAGGAGGAGCAGTTCTTC	CASSLGGRASGSKEEQFF
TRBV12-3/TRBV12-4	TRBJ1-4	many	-	TGTGCCAGCAGTTTCCTTGGGGGTGGTCTGTTTTTT	CASSFLGGGLFF
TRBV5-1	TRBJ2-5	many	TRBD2	TGCGCCAGCAGCCCCGGGACTAGGGGCCAAGAGACCCAGTACTTC	CASSPGTRGQETQYF
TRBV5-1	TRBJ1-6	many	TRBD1	TGCGCCAGCAGCCTGCAGGGGGCCTCCTATAATTCACCCCTCCACTTT	CASSLQGASYNSPLHF
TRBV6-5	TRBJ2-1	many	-	TGTGCCAGCAGTTACCGTAGGTGGCAGTACAATGAGCAGTTCTTC	CASSYRRWQYNEQFF
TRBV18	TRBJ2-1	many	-	TGTGCCAGCTCACCAAGACAGCGTTACAATGAGCAGTTCTTC	CASSPRQRYNEQFF
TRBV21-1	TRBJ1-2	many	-	TGTGCCAGCAGTGAGAAGGGGTCCTACGGCTACACCTTC	CASSEKGSYGYTF
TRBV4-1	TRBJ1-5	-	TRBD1	TGCGCCAGCAGCCGATCCGGGACAGACGATCAGCCCCAGCATTTT	CASSRSGTDDQPQHF
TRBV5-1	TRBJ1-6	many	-	TGCGCCAGCAGCTTGCCGCCGTTGGACTCACCCCTCCACTTT	CASSLPPLDSPLHF
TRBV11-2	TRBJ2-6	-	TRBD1	TGTGCCAGCAGCCCCCACCCGACAGGGGGCACTGGGGCCAACGTCCTGACTTTC	CASSPHPTGGTGANVLTF
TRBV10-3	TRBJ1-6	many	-	TGTGCCATCAGTGGACAGCAAAATAATTCACCCCTCCACTTT	CAISGQQNNSPLHF
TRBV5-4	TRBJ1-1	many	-	TGTGCCAGCGTTCTGGCGAGTTCGAATTCTGAAGCTTTCTTT	CASVLASSNSEAFF
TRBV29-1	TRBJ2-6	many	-	TGCAGCGTTGGGTTCCGAGCCAACGTCCTGACTTTC	CSVGFRANVLTF
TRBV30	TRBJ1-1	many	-	TGTGCCTGGAGTGTATTTCAGGGACGGAACACTGAAGCTTTCTTT	CAWSVFQGRNTEAFF
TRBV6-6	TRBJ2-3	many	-	TGTGCCAGCAGTTACTCGAGGGGAGATACGCAGTATTTT	CASSYSRGDTQYF
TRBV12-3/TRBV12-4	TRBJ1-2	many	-	TGTGCCAGCTCGGGTTTTAACTATGGCTACACCTTC	CASSGFNYGYTF
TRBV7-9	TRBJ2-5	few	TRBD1	TGTGCCAGCAGCCCGGGACAGCACCAAGAGACCCAGTACTTC	CASSPGQHQETQYF
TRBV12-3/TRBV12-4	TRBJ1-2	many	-	TGTGCCAGCAGTACAGGGTACGACTATGGCTACACCTTC	CASSTGYDYGYTF
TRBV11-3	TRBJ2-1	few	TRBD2	TGTGCCAGCAGCTTAGAAGGGGACTATCCCTACAATGAGCAGTTCTTC	CASSLEGDYPYNEQFF
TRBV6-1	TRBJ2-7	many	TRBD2	TGTGCCAGCAGCCCACCGCCCCAGCGGGAAACCTACGAGCAGTACTTC	CASSPPPQRETYEQYF
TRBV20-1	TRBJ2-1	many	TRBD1	TGCAGTGCTACCGACAGGGGCGGCCAGTTCTTC	CSATDRGGQFF
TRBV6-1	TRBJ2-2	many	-	TGTGCCAGCAGTCGGGACTCCAGCACCGGGGAGCTGTTTTTT	CASSRDSSTGELFF
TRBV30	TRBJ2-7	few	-	TGTGCCTGGAATTTGGACAACTCCTACGAGCAGTACTTC	CAWNLDNSYEQYF
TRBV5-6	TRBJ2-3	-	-	TGTGCCAGCAGCTTGTCCGGTGTTACAGATACGCAGTATTTT	CASSLSGVTDTQYF
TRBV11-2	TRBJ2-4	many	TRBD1	TGTGCCAGCAGCTTAGACCTTCCCGGGACAGGATCCAAAAACATTCAGTACTTC	CASSLDLPGTGSKNIQYF
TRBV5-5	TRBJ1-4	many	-	TGTGCCAGCAGCTTGGTGGGAGTTGCTGAAAAACTGTTTTTT	CASSLVGVAEKLFF
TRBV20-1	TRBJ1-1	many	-	TGCAGTGCTAGAGATCGGCAGGGGTTCACTGAAGCTTTCTTT	CSARDRQGFTEAFF